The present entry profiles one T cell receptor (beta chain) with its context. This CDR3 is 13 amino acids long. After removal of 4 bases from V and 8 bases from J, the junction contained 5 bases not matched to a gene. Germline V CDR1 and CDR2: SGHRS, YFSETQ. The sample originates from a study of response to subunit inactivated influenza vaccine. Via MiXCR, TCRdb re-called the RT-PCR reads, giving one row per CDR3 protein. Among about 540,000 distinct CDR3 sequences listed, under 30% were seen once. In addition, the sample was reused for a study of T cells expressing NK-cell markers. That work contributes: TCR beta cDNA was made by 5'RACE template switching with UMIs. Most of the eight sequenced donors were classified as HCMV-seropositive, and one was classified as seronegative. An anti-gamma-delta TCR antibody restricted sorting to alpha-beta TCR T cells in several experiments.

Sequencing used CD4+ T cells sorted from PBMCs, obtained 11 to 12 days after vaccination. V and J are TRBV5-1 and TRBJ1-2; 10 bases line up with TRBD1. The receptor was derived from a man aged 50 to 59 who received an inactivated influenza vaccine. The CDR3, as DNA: TGCGCCAGCAGCACCGGACAGGGGGAAGGCTACACCTTC. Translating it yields CASSTGQGEGYTF.